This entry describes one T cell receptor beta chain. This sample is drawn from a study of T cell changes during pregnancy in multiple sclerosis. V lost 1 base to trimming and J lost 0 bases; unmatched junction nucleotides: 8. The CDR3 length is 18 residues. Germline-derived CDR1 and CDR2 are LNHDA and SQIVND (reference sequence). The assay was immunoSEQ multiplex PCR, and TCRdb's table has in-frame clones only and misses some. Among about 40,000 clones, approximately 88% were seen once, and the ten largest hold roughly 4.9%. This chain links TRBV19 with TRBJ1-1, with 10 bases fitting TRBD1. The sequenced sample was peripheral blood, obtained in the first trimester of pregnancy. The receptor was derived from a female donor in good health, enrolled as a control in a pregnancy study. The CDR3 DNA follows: TGTGCCAGTAGTATAGGACAGGGGGCATTGAACCTGAACACTGAAGCTTTCTTT. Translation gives CASSIGQGALNLNTEAFF.